Shown below are 25 T cell receptor beta chains from a single sample sequenced in a study of blood T cells in healthy people across ages. Alongside a J-beta primer mix, a sample-barcoded 5' primer served in a second PCR lasting about 7 to 11 cycles. One entry per CDR3 protein results from TCRdb running MiXCR on the 5' RACE reads. The sample contains approximately 1.5 million distinct CDR3 sequences, roughly a third of which appear only once. The material sequenced was blood. These receptors all come from a woman in her 30s in good health.

This clonotype was picked up a small number of times. The chain has TRBV7-9 and TRBJ1-1; D unresolved. The V gene's germline CDR1 is SEHNR and CDR2 FQNEAQ (reference sequence). The CDR3 has 11 amino acids. Trimming removed 4 bases at V and 4 bases at J, with 4 bases between. CDR3 sequence reads: CASSWSTEAFF. The CDR3 DNA reads TGTGCCAGCAGCTGGTCCACTGAAGCTTTCTTT. The full variable domain, its missing parts supplied by reference TRBV7-9 and TRBJ1-1, is DTGVSQNPRHKITKRGQNVTFRCDPISEHNRLYWYRQTLGQGPEFLTYFQNEAQLEKSRLLSDRFSAERPKGSFSTLEIQRTEQGDSAMYLCASSWSTEAFFGQGTRLTVV.

This chain connects TRBV5-5 to TRBJ2-2; D is possibly TRBD1 (6 bases). Per the germline V gene, CDR1 is SGHKS and CDR2 is YYEKEE (reference sequence). Trimming removed 0 bases at V and 6 bases at J, with 18 bases between. This CDR3 spans 17 amino acids. CDR3 in DNA: TGTGCCAGCAGCTTGGGGGCAGGGGATCGTTTTGCCGGGGAGCTGTTTTTT. Translated: CASSLGAGDRFAGELFF. Together with reference TRBV5-5 and TRBJ2-2, the CDR3 gives the full variable domain: DAGVTQSPTHLIKTRGQQVTLRCSPISGHKSVSWYQQVLGQGPQFIFQYYEKEERGRGNFPDRFSARQFPNYSSELNVNALLLGDSALYLCASSLGAGDRFAGELFFGEGSRLTVL.

A note on this clonotype: A read error may explain this, as a much larger clone is one base away. This sequence joins TRBV7-9 and TRBJ1-2; 10 bases match TRBD1. The germline CDR1 and CDR2 sequences are SEHNR and FQNEAQ (reference sequence). The CDR3 runs 14 residues. CDR3 sequence: CTSSPGTGEDGYTF. The DNA for the CDR3 is TGTACCAGCAGCCCCGGGACAGGGGAAGATGGCTACACCTTC.

V is TRBV5-1 and J is TRBJ2-7, with D maybe TRBD2 (7 bases). The CDR3 covers 16 residues. V was pared by 0 bases and J by 2 bases, with 15 bases between. The germline V gene encodes CDR1 SGHRS and CDR2 YFSETQ. The CDR3 region has the DNA TGCGCCAGCAGCTTGGTGGCGGGGGCGACAACCTACGAGCAGTACTTC. Translated: CASSLVAGATTYEQYF.

The chain uses TRBV7-6 and TRBJ2-1, with 8 positions matching TRBD1. The germline V gene encodes CDR1 SGHVS and CDR2 FNYEAQ. Trimming removed 4 bases from V and 3 bases from J; junction bases left unmatched: 2. The CDR3 covers 14 residues. The DNA for the CDR3 is TGTGCCAGCAGCTCGACAGGGGACTACAATGAGCAGTTCTTC. It codes for CASSSTGDYNEQFF.

The CDR3 DNA reads as TGTGCCAGCATCGGACAGGGGGCTATAGACTCAAGGAGCTCCTACGAGCAGTACTTC. Amino acids: CASIGQGAIDSRSSYEQYF. V is TRBV11-3 and J is TRBJ2-7; 11 bases align to TRBD1. CDR1 is SGHNT and CDR2 is YENEEA in the germline V gene. The CDR3 runs 19 residues. Trimming at V came to 7 bases and at J to 0 bases, leaving 17 bases not matched to a gene.

The chain joins TRBV5-6 to TRBJ2-3, with a weak D call TRBD2 (5 bases). V was shortened by 4 bases and J by 5 bases, with 14 bases between the two germline ends. Germline CDR1 reads SGHDT; CDR2 reads YYEEEE. This CDR3 contains 14 residues. The CDR3, as DNA: TGTGCCAGCAGCCGGGGTAGCAAAGGAGATACGCAGTATTTT. Amino acids: CASSRGSKGDTQYF.

This clonotype was counted many times. The chain couples TRBV4-1 to TRBJ1-5; possibly TRBD1 for D (6 bases). The CDR3 extends over 16 amino acids. The germline CDR1 and CDR2 sequences are MGHRA and YSYEKL. V was shortened by 3 bases and J by 6 bases, with 18 bases between the two germline ends. The CDR3 bases are TGCGCCAGCAGCCAGCCGGGACACCTTTCGGGTCAGCCCCAGCATTTT. Translated, it gives CASSQPGHLSGQPQHF.

J is TRBJ2-3 and V is TRBV20-1; weak D call: TRBD2 (7 bases). Germline CDR1 is DFQATT and CDR2 is SNEGSKA (reference sequence). The CDR3 runs 15 residues. Trimming removed 7 bases at V and 0 bases at J, with 17 bases between. This chain's CDR3 is CSGRGGGSSTDTQYF. The CDR3, as DNA: TGCAGTGGTAGGGGGGGCGGCTCTAGCACAGATACGCAGTATTTT.

As to this clonotype: A junction boundary mismatches the germline segment, possibly from a read error. The CDR3 is CAISVAPLAGPYEQYF. The DNA of the CDR3 is TGTGCCATCAGCGTAGCACCACTAGCGGGGCCCTACGAGCAGTACTTC. The rearrangement joins TRBV9 to TRBJ2-7; 10 bases are shared with TRBD2. The CDR3 loop spans 16 amino acids. CDR1 and CDR2 (germline): SGDLS, YYNGEE.

This clonotype was seen a handful of times. The chain links TRBV10-3 to TRBJ2-7, with 10 bases matching TRBD2. V trimming: 10 bases; J trimming: 8 bases; junction bases outside the gene matches: 17. There are 15 residues in the CDR3. Germline values: CDR1 ENHRY, CDR2 SYGVKD. This CDR3 is CATSSGRVLGWKQYF. CDR3 sequence (DNA): TGTGCCACGTCAAGCGGGAGGGTGTTGGGATGGAAGCAGTACTTC.

The chain is built from TRBV12-5 and TRBJ2-2, with D maybe TRBD2 (6 bases). V lost 4 bases to trimming and J lost 0 bases, with 18 bases between them. The CDR3 spans 18 residues. Germline V CDR1 and CDR2: LGHNT, FRNRAP. The CDR3 here is CASGSGSVAASNTGELFF. The CDR3 DNA reads as TGTGCTAGTGGTTCGGGTTCCGTAGCGGCGTCGAACACCGGGGAGCTGTTTTTT.

This CDR3 is CASSVDPGGGANVLTF. The CDR3 DNA is TGTGCCAGCAGCGTAGATCCAGGCGGTGGGGCCAACGTCCTGACTTTC. The chain links TRBV9 to TRBJ2-6, with unresolved D. Per germline, CDR1 SGDLS and CDR2 YYNGEE. The V end lost 0 bases, the J end lost 3 bases, and 10 bases lay between the germline ends. The CDR3 covers 16 residues.

This clonotype was counted a few times. This chain joins TRBV10-3 and TRBJ1-2; possible D gene TRBD1, 6 bases. Trimming pared 11 bases from V and 10 bases from J, leaving 26 bases between. This CDR3 region has 14 residues. Per the germline V gene, CDR1 is ENHRY and CDR2 is SYGVKD. CDR3: CAVTATGLRDDYTF. The CDR3 bases are TGTGCCGTCACTGCGACAGGCCTAAGAGATGACTACACCTTC.

The chain employs TRBV4-1 and TRBJ1-5; unclear D gene. Germline V gene sequence: CDR1 MGHRA, CDR2 YSYEKL. This CDR3 has 16 amino acids. Trimming stripped 4 bases from V and 5 bases from J, with 18 bases between. The CDR3 here is CASSPSFGVTYQPQHF. CDR3 in DNA: TGCGCCAGCAGCCCTTCTTTCGGAGTGACTTATCAGCCCCAGCATTTT.

The rearrangement joins TRBV2 to TRBJ2-7, with 15 bases identical to TRBD2. Trimming removed 4 bases from V and 6 bases from J; junction bases left unmatched: 1. Germline V gene lookup returns CDR1 SNHLY and CDR2 FYNNEI. The CDR3 runs to 14 residues. Here the CDR3 DNA reads TGTGCCAGCAGTGGGACTAGCGGGGGGGCCGAGCAGTACTTC. Encoded protein: CASSGTSGGAEQYF.

V usage is TRBV5-5 and J usage is TRBJ1-2; possibly TRBD1 for D (6 bases). This CDR3 region has 13 residues. Germline CDR1 reads SGHKS; CDR2 reads YYEKEE (reference sequence). V lost 3 bases and J 0 bases, leaving 6 bases between the germline ends. The CDR3 DNA is TGTGCCAGCAGCTGGGACACTAACTATGGCTACACCTTC. It yields the protein CASSWDTNYGYTF. The full variable domain, with the rest looked up from reference TRBV5-5 and TRBJ1-2, is DAGVTQSPTHLIKTRGQQVTLRCSPISGHKSVSWYQQVLGQGPQFIFQYYEKEERGRGNFPDRFSARQFPNYSSELNVNALLLGDSALYLCASSWDTNYGYTFGSGTRLTVV.

As regards this clonotype: This may come from a read error, since a much larger clone is one base off. The CDR3 is CNARDPGNQPQHF. CDR3 sequence (DNA): TGCAATGCTAGAGATCCGGGGAATCAGCCCCAGCATTTT. The rearrangement joins TRBV20-1 to TRBJ1-5; D uncertain. This CDR3 has 13 residues. Germline values: CDR1 DFQATT, CDR2 SNEGSKA (reference sequence).

This clonotype has ten or more counts. The chain joins TRBV5-1 to TRBJ2-5; 11 bases align to TRBD2. Germline V lookup: CDR1 SGHRS, CDR2 YFSETQ. CDR3 length equals 16 residues. V dropped 4 bases and J dropped 4; count of bases not matched to a gene: 9. The CDR3 DNA sequence: TGCGCCAGCAGCACCGGGACTAGCGGAGGGGGAGAGACCCAGTACTTC. The encoded protein is CASSTGTSGGGETQYF.

This clonotype was seen a few times. CDR3 DNA: TGCAGTGCCCCCTCTTGGGGGTCAGGAACTACAGATACGCAGTATTTT. Translating it yields CSAPSWGSGTTDTQYF. The chain employs TRBV20-1 and TRBJ2-3; D may match TRBD1 or TRBD2 (5 bases each). Germline CDR1 is DFQATT and CDR2 is SNEGSKA (reference sequence). Trimming left V 6 bases short and J 3 bases short, with 22 bases between. CDR3 size: 16 residues.

The chain links TRBV10-2 to TRBJ2-3; 12 nucleotides line up with TRBD1. Trimming took 2 bases from V and 4 from J; bases not matched to a gene: 7. Germline V gives CDR1 WSHSY, CDR2 SAAADI. The CDR3 sequence is 17 residues long. Here the CDR3 reads CASSETRGTGGADTQYF. For the CDR3, the DNA is TGCGCCAGCAGTGAGACTCGAGGGACAGGGGGCGCAGATACGCAGTATTTT.

The chain employs TRBV5-1 and TRBJ2-3; 9 bases line up with TRBD1. V dropped 5 bases and J dropped 1; count of bases not matched to a gene: 14. This CDR3 is built from 18 residues. Germline V lookup: CDR1 SGHRS, CDR2 YFSETQ. Written as DNA, the CDR3 is TGCGCCAGCAGTCACGGACTAGTGGGACAGGGCGGCACAGATACGCAGTATTTT. This translates into CASSHGLVGQGGTDTQYF.

This clonotype is a singleton in its sample. This may be a read error, as it is one base from a much larger clone. The genes are TRBV20-1 and TRBJ1-2, with 8 nucleotides matching TRBD1. Germline V gene lookup returns CDR1 DFQATT and CDR2 SNEGSKA (reference sequence). V lost 7 bases, J lost 4 bases, and 11 bases stayed unmatched. The CDR3 length is 14 residues. Here the CDR3 reads CSVSRTGLAYGYTF. CDR3 coding DNA: TGCAGTGTTAGTCGGACAGGGTTGGCCTATGGCTACACCTTC.

As for this clonotype: A read error is possible here, since a much larger clone lies one base away. V gene TRBV7-2 combines with J gene TRBJ2-5; perhaps TRBD1 as D (6 bases). The V and J ends lost 5 bases and 4 bases respectively, with 11 bases between them. The CDR3 spans 13 residues. The germline CDR1 and CDR2 sequences are SGHTA and FQGNSA. The chain's CDR3 is CASSADRTETQYF. CDR3 sequence (DNA): TGTGCCAGCAGCGCCGACAGGACAGAGACCCAGTACTTC. Variable domain in full (rest from reference TRBV7-2 and TRBJ2-5): GAGVSQSPSNKVTEKGKDVELRCDPISGHTALYWYRQSLGQGLEFLIYFQGNSAPDKSGLPSDRFSAERTGGSVSTLTIQRTQQEDSAVYLCASSADRTETQYFGPGTRLLVL.

The chain combines TRBV7-6 with TRBJ1-3; D unresolved. V dropped 4 bases and J dropped 0 bases, with 10 bases sitting between them. The CDR3 is 15 amino acids. Germline loops: CDR1 SGHVS, CDR2 FNYEAQ. The CDR3 nucleotides are TGTGCCAGCAGCTCCCAAGGCGCCTCTGGAAACACCATATATTTT. Residues: CASSSQGASGNTIYF.